This paragraph covers one T cell receptor (beta chain) sequence. This sample was taken from a study of blood T cell repertoires in COVID-19. Across the study: Some COVID-19 samples were acute and others convalescent; all came from the United States, Italy and Spain.

The CDR3 length is 15 residues. Germline-derived CDR1 and CDR2 are MNHEY and SMNVEV (reference sequence). Trimming cost V 3 bases and J 7 bases; bases outside gene matches: 8. While infection was still active, Seattle patients were enrolled and then followed longitudinally. Per the study methods: Reference gene primer amplification gave nucleated cell count estimates. Some clones are missing from TCRdb's copy, which holds only in-frame ones; the method was immunoSEQ multiplex PCR. V and J calls and clone size are those listed in that table; D and trimming were worked out from the DNA. The repertoire holds roughly 340,000 clones, with around 89% as singletons.

The genes are TRBV27 and TRBJ2-1; TRBD1 matches 8 bases. Sample: peripheral blood. The receptor comes from a woman younger than 45 with COVID-19, enrolled during active disease. For the CDR3, the DNA is TGTGCCAGCAGTTTGAGTCAGGGGGCAATAAATGAGCAGTTCTTC. This codes for CASSLSQGAINEQFF.